This T cell receptor beta chain was profiled in a study of untreated major depressive disorder. Study outcomes and limitations: Generalizability is limited by the comparatively small study sample. CD4+ T cells from depressed patients used TRBV05-01 (Vbeta 5.1) more often than controls.

V was trimmed by 5 bases and J by 0 bases, leaving 14 bases between them. The germline CDR1 and CDR2 sequences are MDHEN and SYDVKM. The CDR3 runs 15 residues. The donors were all European-descended. No psychiatric drugs, including antidepressants, for at least 8 weeks beforehand. Data came from immunoSEQ multiplex PCR; TCRdb stores just in-frame clones and leaves some out. This repertoire shows some 25,000 clones, 91% found once; its top ten account for 0.72%. Regarding this clone: What it binds is not known.

The sequencing input was CD4+ T cells from PBMCs. The chain uses TRBV28 and TRBJ2-7, with D perhaps assigned TRBD1 or TRBD2 (5 bases each). The sequence came from a woman in her 30s with major depressive disorder. For the CDR3, the DNA is TGTGCCAGCAGTCCCTTGGGACCCAGCTCCTACGAGCAGTACTTC. Translated, it gives CASSPLGPSSYEQYF.